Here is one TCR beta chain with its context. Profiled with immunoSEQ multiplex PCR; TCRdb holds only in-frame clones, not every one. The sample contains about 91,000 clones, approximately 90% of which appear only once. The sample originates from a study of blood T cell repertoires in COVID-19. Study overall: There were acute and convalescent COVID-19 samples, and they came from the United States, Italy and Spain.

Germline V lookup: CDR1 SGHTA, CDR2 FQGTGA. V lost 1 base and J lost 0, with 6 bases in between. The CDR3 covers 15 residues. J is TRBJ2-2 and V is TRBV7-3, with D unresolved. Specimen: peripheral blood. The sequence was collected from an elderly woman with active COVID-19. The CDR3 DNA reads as TGTGCCAGCAGCTTAAACTCACCGAACACCGGGGAGCTGTTTTTT. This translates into CASSLNSPNTGELFF.